This T cell receptor beta chain emerged from a study of T cell responses to AZD1222 COVID-19 vaccine. For the study at large: Whether given at about 4 or about 12 weeks, second doses were pooled.

Here immunoSEQ multiplex PCR was the method, and the copy in TCRdb shows in-frame clones only, minus some. The repertoire consists of under 150,000 clones, with 87% occurring once and the leading ten covering 6.5% to 9.5%. Study-wide points: Spike-specific TCR repertoires showed rising breadth and depth after two AZD1222 doses. Donors, mostly white British, included more females; clonal diversity was possibly underestimated. CD4 TCRs associated with vaccination spanned spike, dominating at 160-218 and 743-854.

CDR1 KGHDR and CDR2 SFDVKD come from the germline V gene. The V end lost 12 bases, the J end lost 4 bases, and 15 bases lay between the germline ends. The CDR3 runs to 13 residues. Regarding this clone: The antigen remains unidentified.

The sample consisted of peripheral blood, taken on day 0 of AZD1222 vaccination. The origin of this receptor is an adult in good health. V is TRBV24-1 and J is TRBJ2-1; a weak D match, TRBD2 (5 bases). The CDR3 nucleotides read TGTGCCTCAGCTCTGGGAGAATACAATGAGCAGTTCTTC. As protein: CASALGEYNEQFF.